The 18 T cell receptor beta chains in this list originate from one sample, sequenced in a study of cytomegalovirus exposure and HLA in healthy donors. The PCR had 60 Vbeta and 13 Jbeta primers. Produced via immunoSEQ multiplex PCR; TCRdb's table is partial and in-frame only. The table lists 150,000 to 180,000 clones, approximately 80% of them singletons. The sample comprised PBMCs. These receptors were obtained from a woman in her 40s in good health and CMV-seronegative.

The chain has TRBV5-1 and TRBJ1-1; perhaps TRBD1 as D (5 bases). CDR3 length: 17 residues. The germline CDR1 and CDR2 sequences are SGHRS and YFSETQ. Trimming shortened V by 1 base and J by 5 bases, and 21 bases separated the two germline ends. This CDR3 reads CASSLTFRGGVETEAFF. In DNA, the CDR3 is TGCGCCAGCAGCTTGACTTTCCGGGGCGGGGTTGAGACTGAAGCTTTCTTT.

The chain carries TRBV11-3 and TRBJ1-5, with no clear D. Germline V gene data show CDR1 as SGHNT and CDR2 as YENEEA. Deletions cut 2 bases from V and 7 bases from J, with 9 bases between. The CDR3 covers 13 residues. The DNA for the CDR3 is TGTGCCAGCAGCTTACAAGGAGACCAGCCCCAGCATTTT. The encoded protein is CASSLQGDQPQHF.

This chain joins TRBV6-1 and TRBJ2-2; 7 nucleotides match TRBD2. The V segment lost 5 bases and the J segment 7 bases; nucleotides outside the gene matches: 10. CDR1 MNHNS and CDR2 SASEGT come from the germline V gene. This CDR3 is 15 amino acids long. The CDR3 loop is CASSFGGVSVGELFF. CDR3 sequence (DNA): TGTGCCAGCAGTTTTGGGGGGGTTTCGGTCGGGGAGCTGTTTTTT.

The chain uses TRBV28 and TRBJ2-7; tentative D call: TRBD2 (5 bases). The V and J ends lost 2 bases and 6 bases respectively, with 17 bases between them. Germline CDR1 and CDR2: MDHEN and SYDVKM. The CDR3 loop spans 15 amino acids. This chain's CDR3 is CASSLGGGGTTEQYF. The CDR3 bases are TGTGCCAGCAGTTTAGGAGGAGGCGGAACAACCGAGCAGTACTTC.

This rearrangement joins TRBV5-1 to TRBJ2-5, with 7 bases aligning to TRBD2. The CDR3 spans 13 residues. The V and J ends lost 4 bases and 5 bases, in that order; junction bases with no gene match: 5. CDR1 is SGHRS, CDR2 YFSETQ, per germline. CDR3 loop: CASSVTSDETQYF. CDR3 sequence (DNA): TGCGCCAGCAGCGTCACTAGCGACGAGACCCAGTACTTC.

This chain connects TRBV9 to TRBJ1-4; TRBD1 aligns across 7 bases. Germline V lookup: CDR1 SGDLS, CDR2 YYNGEE. CDR3 length: 14 residues. V was pared by 4 bases and J by 4 bases, with 4 bases of the junction left unmatched. The CDR3 DNA sequence: TGTGCCAGCAGCTACAGGGGATATAATGAAAAACTGTTTTTT. This codes for CASSYRGYNEKLFF. Supplemented by reference TRBV9 and TRBJ1-4, the full variable domain reads DSGVTQTPKHLITATGQRVTLRCSPRSGDLSVYWYQQSLDQGLQFLIQYYNGEERAKGNILERFSAQQFPDLHSELNLSSLELGDSALYFCASSYRGYNEKLFFGSGTQLSVL.

The V and J genes are TRBV5-1 and TRBJ1-1; the match to TRBD1 covers 10 bases. V lost 3 bases and J lost 1; bases outside the gene matches: 3. The CDR3 totals 15 residues. The germline V gene has CDR1 SGHRS and CDR2 YFSETQ. The CDR3 DNA sequence: TGCGCCAGCAGCTCCGGGACAGGGGCGAACACTGAAGCTTTCTTT. This encodes CASSSGTGANTEAFF.

The table lists this clone with a count of one. This chain joins TRBV18 and TRBJ2-5; D is undetermined. This CDR3 is 12 amino acids long. The V end was cut by 1 base, the J end by 9 bases, with 9 bases between. The germline V gene encodes CDR1 KGHSH and CDR2 LQKENI. The CDR3 sequence: CASSPLREAQYF. As DNA, the CDR3 is TGTGCCAGCTCACCACTGCGCGAGGCCCAGTACTTC.

CDR3 coding DNA: TGTGCTGGTAGCGGGACTAGCACAGATACGCAGTATTTT. This codes for CAGSGTSTDTQYF. V and J are TRBV2 and TRBJ2-3, with 8 bases identical to TRBD2. From germline, CDR1 is SNHLY and CDR2 FYNNEI. This CDR3 comprises 13 residues.

The chain has TRBV15 and TRBJ2-1, with D possibly matching TRBD2 (7 bases). Germline lookup yields CDR1 LNHNV and CDR2 YYDKDF (reference sequence). The V gene lost 5 bases and the J gene lost 5 bases, with 13 bases spanning the gap. The CDR3 contains 14 residues. CDR3 nucleotide sequence: TGTGCCACCAGCGGGGCGGGGGCGAACAATGAGCAGTTCTTC. Residues: CATSGAGANNEQFF. Looking up the rest from reference TRBV15 and TRBJ2-1 gives the full variable domain: DAMVIQNPRYQVTQFGKPVTLSCSQTLNHNVMYWYQQKSSQAPKLLFHYYDKDFNNEADTPDNFQSRRPNTSFCFLDIRSPGLGDTAMYLCATSGAGANNEQFFGPGTRLTVL.

The chain links TRBV4-2 to TRBJ2-5; a weak D match, TRBD2 (6 bases). Trimming removed 3 bases at V and 0 bases at J, with 11 bases between. Germline V gene lookup returns CDR1 LGHNA and CDR2 YNFKEQ. The CDR3 is 15 amino acids. CDR3 loop: CASSQEGFNQETQYF. As DNA, the CDR3 is TGTGCCAGCAGCCAGGAGGGGTTTAACCAAGAGACCCAGTACTTC.

Turning to this clone: Mismatch with germline at one junction end may stem from a read error. The J gene is TRBJ2-3, the V gene TRBV5-1; 8 nucleotides match TRBD1. CDR1 and CDR2 from the germline V gene are SGHRS and YFSETQ. The CDR3 extends over 14 amino acids. The CDR3 region has the DNA TGCGTCAGCAGCCGGGACAGGCACACAGATACGCAGTATTTT. Its translation is CVSSRDRHTDTQYF.

The chain recombines TRBV4-1 with TRBJ1-1, with 9 positions matching TRBD1. CDR1 is MGHRA and CDR2 is YSYEKL in the germline V gene. Germline trimming cut 2 bases from V and 2 bases from J; bases unmatched to any gene: 6. The CDR3 loop spans 16 amino acids. The chain's CDR3 is CASSQTTGGKNTEAFF. CDR3 DNA: TGCGCCAGCAGCCAAACGACAGGGGGAAAAAACACTGAAGCTTTCTTT.

The J gene is TRBJ2-4, the V gene TRBV5-1; 15 bases agree with TRBD2. The V and J ends lost 0 bases and 6 bases, in that order; junction bases with no gene match: 4. Germline V CDR1 and CDR2: SGHRS, YFSETQ. This CDR3 spans 17 amino acids. The CDR3 loop reads CASSLGTSGGAGNIQYF. CDR3 nucleotide sequence: TGCGCCAGCAGCTTGGGGACTAGCGGGGGGGCCGGAAACATTCAGTACTTC.

V is TRBV5-1 and J is TRBJ1-6, with D unresolved. This CDR3 is 16 amino acids long. The V end was cut by 0 bases, the J end by 6 bases, with 13 bases between. The germline V gene has CDR1 SGHRS and CDR2 YFSETQ. The DNA for the CDR3 is TGCGCCAGCAGCTTGGAAGGACCCGGAGGTAATTCACCCCTCCACTTT. Amino acid sequence: CASSLEGPGGNSPLHF.

This clone has a single count. The CDR3 region is CASRTMWTELNTEAFF. The CDR3 nucleotides read TGTGCCAGCCGGACGATGTGGACTGAATTGAACACTGAAGCTTTCTTT. V is TRBV19 and J is TRBJ1-1; no clear D gene. V lost 9 bases and J lost 0, with 20 bases in between. The CDR3 is made up of 16 amino acids. Germline CDR1 reads LNHDA; CDR2 reads SQIVND (reference sequence).

The chain combines TRBV28 with TRBJ2-7, with 7 bases aligning to TRBD2. Looked up from germline, CDR1 is MDHEN and CDR2 is SYDVKM. The CDR3 has 15 residues. V dropped 6 bases and J dropped 4; count of bases not matched to a gene: 12. Here the CDR3 reads CASRPSLLAPYEQYF. The CDR3 DNA follows: TGTGCCAGCAGACCCTCCCTACTAGCGCCGTACGAGCAGTACTTC.

The CDR3 region has the DNA TGCGCCAGCAGCCACGGTACAGGGGAGAGAGCCAAAAACATTCAGTACTTC. Encoded protein: CASSHGTGERAKNIQYF. The rearrangement links TRBV4-1 to TRBJ2-4; TRBD1 matches 7 bases. Trimming took 3 bases from V and 0 from J; bases not matched to a gene: 8. Germline V lookup: CDR1 MGHRA, CDR2 YSYEKL. The CDR3 is 17 amino acids.